The source of this T cell receptor beta chain is a study of T-cell reconstitution after alpha-beta-depleted transplantation in children. Findings of the study overall: Reported findings indicate that, about two months after transplant, alpha-beta T cells came from several hundred expanded clones, which were derived from non-depleted graft cells.

This clonotype was seen a few times. The antigen remains unidentified. Library preparation (for TCRbeta) was performed with unique molecular identifiers. Each CDR3 protein is one row after TCRdb ran MiXCR on the PCR reads. The table has fewer than 550,000 distinct CDR3 sequences, about a sixth seen once. The CDR3 consists of 15 residues. Germline CDR1 reads SGHRS; CDR2 reads YFSETQ. Trimming stripped 4 bases from V and 3 bases from J, with 13 bases between. The chain employs TRBV5-1 and TRBJ2-2, with a possible D match to TRBD1 (6 bases). The source of this sequence is a boy in the first two years of life who had a stem cell transplant for Wiskott-Aldrich syndrome, so the T cells may come from the graft donor. Here the sequenced sample was PBMCs, mostly from graft donor cells, taken 360 days after TCRalphabeta/CD19-depleted stem cell transplant. CDR3 sequence (DNA): TGCGCCAGCAGCAGCAACCAGGGGCACACCGGGGAGCTGTTTTTT. Translation: CASSSNQGHTGELFF.